This TCR beta chain was sequenced for a study of T cell clones after liver transplantation. In the study overall: Subjects received no induction therapy and standard immunosuppression until randomization at 12-24 months post-transplant.

This CDR3 contains 16 residues. CDR1 is MDHEN and CDR2 is SYDVKM in the germline V gene. The V and J ends lost 5 bases and 10 bases, in that order; junction bases with no gene match: 11. Turning to this clone: Its antigen remains unidentified.

The assay was immunoSEQ multiplex PCR, and TCRdb's table has in-frame clones only and misses some. The profile shows 45,000 to 60,000 clones, about 86% of them singletons. Thawed unstimulated PBMCs were FACS-sorted by CD3, CD4 and CD8 into two populations. Study-wide findings and caveats: Graft donor-reactive T cells possibly entered the graft instead of undergoing deletion.

This sequence originates from a human patient who received a liver transplant. Some T cells may originate from the graft donor. Here the sequenced sample was CD8+ T cells from blood, taken 12 months after liver transplant. V gene TRBV28 combines with J gene TRBJ2-1; TRBD2 matches 13 bases. In nucleotides, the CDR3 is TGTGCCAGCAGTCCCCCCGGACTAGCGGGAGTTGAGGAGCAGTTCTTC. This gives the protein CASSPPGLAGVEEQFF.